Presented here are 24 T cell receptor beta chains from one specimen sequenced in a study of CD8 T cells in Susac syndrome. Random-hexamer reverse transcription was applied to about 0.45 to 1 ug RNA. TCRdb itself ran the immunoSEQ multiplex PCR reads through MiXCR, one entry per CDR3 protein. The sample holds about 120,000 distinct CDR3 sequences, about 95% seen once. Sequenced input: CD4+ T cells from PBMCs. The receptor source for this set is a human donor with multiple sclerosis.

V and J are TRBV20-1 and TRBJ1-6; 8 nucleotides agree with TRBD1. Germline lookup yields CDR1 DFQATT and CDR2 SNEGSKA (reference sequence). The CDR3 totals 14 residues. V dropped 6 bases and J dropped 7; count of bases not matched to a gene: 8. Written as DNA, the CDR3 is TGCAGTGCCCAAACGGACAGGGAGAATTCACCCCTCCACTTT. The encoded protein is CSAQTDRENSPLHF.

The chain joins TRBV5-1 to TRBJ1-3; the D gene is possibly TRBD1 (6 bases). The length of the CDR3 is 17 residues. V lost 0 bases and J lost 1, with 14 bases in between. Germline assignment: CDR1 SGHRS and CDR2 YFSETQ. CDR3 nucleotides: TGCGCCAGCAGCTTGGACAGGGCAATCTTATCTGGAAACACCATATATTTT. Translation: CASSLDRAILSGNTIYF.

J is TRBJ1-6 and V is TRBV4-3, with D maybe TRBD1 (6 bases). The CDR3 consists of 14 residues. The germline CDR1 and CDR2 sequences are LGHNA and YSLEER. V was trimmed by 4 bases and J by 7 bases, leaving 11 bases between them. The CDR3 region has the DNA TGCGCCAGCAGCCCGATTCAGGGGAATTCACCCCTCCACTTT. It encodes CASSPIQGNSPLHF.

CDR3 residues: CASSRGTSGRVYEQYF. The CDR3 region has the DNA TGTGCCAGCAGCCGAGGGACTAGCGGGAGAGTTTACGAGCAGTACTTC. The chain joins TRBV3-1 to TRBJ2-7, with 14 bases fitting TRBD2. Looked up from germline, CDR1 is LGHDT and CDR2 is YNNKEL (reference sequence). This CDR3 comprises 16 residues. V gave up 4 bases and J gave up 4 bases; unmatched junction bases: 6.

The chain joins TRBV20-1 to TRBJ2-3, with TRBD2 as a possible D gene (5 bases). CDR3 size: 13 residues. The germline V gene encodes CDR1 DFQATT and CDR2 SNEGSKA (reference sequence). Trimming cost V 1 base and J 10 bases, with 15 bases left between them. As DNA, the CDR3 is TGCAGTGCTAGAGTTCGTGGGAGACCCTCGCAGTATTTT. As protein: CSARVRGRPSQYF.

This clonotype came up once. V and J are TRBV20-1 and TRBJ2-7; D unresolved. Looked up from germline, CDR1 is DFQATT and CDR2 is SNEGSKA (reference sequence). This CDR3 has 12 amino acids. V shed 3 bases and J shed 0 bases, with 6 bases lying between them. The CDR3 sequence is CSASDNSYEQYF. Here the CDR3 DNA reads TGCAGTGCTAGTGATAACTCCTACGAGCAGTACTTC.

The genes are TRBV13 and TRBJ2-3, with 8 bases matching TRBD2. With 2 bases clipped from V and 1 base from J, the junction kept 2 bases outside the gene matches. Germline lookup yields CDR1 PRHDT and CDR2 FYEKMQ (reference sequence). The CDR3 has 15 amino acids. The CDR3 region has the DNA TGTGCCAGCAGCTTACGGGGGGGGCGCACAGATACGCAGTATTTT. Its protein product is CASSLRGGRTDTQYF.

The J gene is TRBJ2-1, the V gene TRBV7-6; 9 bases agree with TRBD2. Germline-derived CDR1 and CDR2 are SGHVS and FNYEAQ. After removal of 5 bases from V and 6 bases from J, the junction contained 8 bases not matched to a gene. This CDR3 region has 15 residues. As DNA, the CDR3 is TGTGCCAGCAGCCCGGTAGCGGGAGAGGGCAATGAGCAGTTCTTC. As protein: CASSPVAGEGNEQFF.

DNA for the CDR3: TGCAGCGTTACCTTTGGGGGGCGCATGAACACTGAAGCTTTCTTT. Its protein product is CSVTFGGRMNTEAFF. The genes are TRBV29-1 and TRBJ1-1; D possibly corresponds to TRBD1 (6 bases). The CDR3 sequence is 15 residues long. V shed 5 bases and J shed 0 bases, with 16 bases lying between them. The V gene's germline CDR1 is SQVTM and CDR2 ANQGSEA.

This clonotype has more than one count but fewer than ten. The DNA for the CDR3 is TGCGCCAGCAGCTTGGAGGGGGCCTACGAGCAGTACTTC. It yields the protein CASSLEGAYEQYF. The chain combines TRBV5-1 with TRBJ2-7, with D possibly matching TRBD1 (6 bases). V lost 0 bases and J lost 2, with 6 bases in between. CDR3 length: 13 amino acids. In germline, CDR1 is SGHRS, CDR2 YFSETQ.

The chain employs TRBV7-9 and TRBJ2-7; 9 bases align to TRBD1. Germline CDR1 reads SEHNR; CDR2 reads FQNEAQ (reference sequence). V was pared by 4 bases and J by 6 bases, with 7 bases of the junction left unmatched. The CDR3 runs to 14 residues. This CDR3 reads CASSWTGAALEQYF. DNA for the CDR3: TGTGCCAGCAGCTGGACAGGGGCCGCCCTCGAGCAGTACTTC.

The chain carries TRBV28 and TRBJ1-2; D is unclear. Germline V gene lookup returns CDR1 MDHEN and CDR2 SYDVKM. V lost 2 bases, J lost 7 bases, and 14 bases lay in between. This CDR3 has 14 amino acids. CDR3 DNA sequence: TGTGCCAGCAGTTTACATCCCCTGGGCGGTGGCTACACCTTC. Its protein product is CASSLHPLGGGYTF.

V is TRBV5-4 and J is TRBJ1-2; D may be TRBD1 (6 bases). The CDR3 has 14 amino acids. Per germline, CDR1 SGHNT and CDR2 YYREEE (reference sequence). The V gene lost 2 bases and the J gene lost 6 bases, with 14 bases spanning the gap. CDR3 in DNA: TGTGCCAGCAGCTTCAGGGGTTTATATGATGGCTACACCTTC. Its protein is CASSFRGLYDGYTF. The full variable domain, completed using reference TRBV5-4 and TRBJ1-2, is ETGVTQSPTHLIKTRGQQVTLRCSSQSGHNTVSWYQQALGQGPQFIFQYYREEENGRGNFPPRFSGLQFPNYSSELNVNALELDDSALYLCASSFRGLYDGYTFGSGTRLTVV.

V usage is TRBV27 and J usage is TRBJ1-2; 10 positions match TRBD1. V shed 4 bases and J 4 bases; nucleotides not matched to a gene: 6. CDR1 is MNHEY and CDR2 is SMNVEV in the germline V gene (reference sequence). The CDR3 consists of 15 residues. The CDR3, as DNA: TGTGCCAGCAGTTCGCCGGGACAGGGGTTCTATGGCTACACCTTC. Protein product: CASSSPGQGFYGYTF.

The gene calls are TRBV18 and TRBJ1-1; 7 bases line up with TRBD1. The CDR3 loop spans 13 amino acids. The V and J ends lost 3 bases and 5 bases, in that order; junction bases with no gene match: 3. Germline assignment: CDR1 KGHSH and CDR2 LQKENI. CDR3 protein: CASSPLTGTEAFF. The CDR3 DNA is TGTGCCAGCTCACCCCTGACAGGGACTGAAGCTTTCTTT.

Only one count was recorded for this clonotype. V gene TRBV24-1 combines with J gene TRBJ2-1, with D possibly TRBD2 on 6 matching bases. Trimming took 4 bases from V and 7 from J, leaving 13 bases between them. The CDR3 extends over 14 amino acids. Germline V gene data show CDR1 as KGHDR and CDR2 as SFDVKD. CDR3 amino acids: CATSDSRGVNEQFF. In nucleotides, the CDR3 is TGTGCCACCAGTGACTCCCGCGGGGTAAATGAGCAGTTCTTC.

The rearrangement links TRBV9 to TRBJ2-3; the D gene is possibly TRBD1 (5 bases). Germline V gene data show CDR1 as SGDLS and CDR2 as YYNGEE. This CDR3 has 15 residues. V was cut by 2 bases and J by 4 bases, with 14 bases left in between. CDR3 in amino acids: CASSVQGYRPDTQYF. The DNA of the CDR3 is TGTGCCAGCAGCGTCCAGGGCTATAGGCCAGATACGCAGTATTTT.

This sequence joins TRBV9 and TRBJ1-1; TRBD1 agrees at 9 bases. J was trimmed by 2 bases and V by 3 bases; bases with no gene match: 2. There are 14 residues in the CDR3. Germline CDR1 reads SGDLS; CDR2 reads YYNGEE. In DNA, the CDR3 is TGTGCCAGCAGCGGACAGGGGGTTAACACTGAAGCTTTCTTT. It specifies CASSGQGVNTEAFF. Complete variable domain (other parts from reference TRBV9 and TRBJ1-1): DSGVTQTPKHLITATGQRVTLRCSPRSGDLSVYWYQQSLDQGLQFLIQYYNGEERAKGNILERFSAQQFPDLHSELNLSSLELGDSALYFCASSGQGVNTEAFFGQGTRLTVV.

The chain recombines TRBV20-1 with TRBJ2-1; D unclear. V lost 5 bases, J lost 4 bases, and 12 bases lay in between. Germline CDR1 reads DFQATT; CDR2 reads SNEGSKA (reference sequence). The CDR3 runs 13 residues. The CDR3 sequence is CSAAERWYNEQFF. DNA for the CDR3: TGCAGTGCTGCGGAGAGGTGGTACAATGAGCAGTTCTTC.

The rearrangement links TRBV28 to TRBJ1-2, with TRBD1 matching over 7 bases. The CDR3 has 14 residues. Unmatched junction bases numbered 7, after V lost 5 bases and J lost 4 bases. Germline CDR1 reads MDHEN; CDR2 reads SYDVKM. Here the CDR3 DNA reads TGTGCCAGCAGTCCCCGAGACAGGGTCTATGGCTACACCTTC. This translates into CASSPRDRVYGYTF.

V gene TRBV6-1 combines with J gene TRBJ1-6; TRBD1 matches at 7 bases. With V trimmed by 7 bases and J by 0 bases, 15 bases remained unmatched. The CDR3 has 19 amino acids. Germline V gives CDR1 MNHNS, CDR2 SASEGT. The CDR3 region is CASTYAQGGVGSYNSPLHF. The DNA for the CDR3 is TGTGCCAGCACCTACGCCCAGGGGGGGGTGGGCTCCTATAATTCACCCCTCCACTTT.

This chain connects TRBV20-1 to TRBJ2-5; the D gene is possibly TRBD2 (6 bases). With 3 bases removed from V and 5 bases from J, the gap between germline ends came to 13 bases. CDR1 and CDR2 from the germline V gene are DFQATT and SNEGSKA (reference sequence). The CDR3 has 13 residues. CDR3 DNA: TGCAGTGCTAGCCCGGGAGTCAGGGAGACCCAGTACTTC. Translated: CSASPGVRETQYF.

The chain has TRBV29-1 and TRBJ2-1; D may match TRBD1 or TRBD2 (5 bases each). V was cut by 5 bases and J by 7 bases, with 15 bases left in between. The CDR3 covers 13 residues. Germline lookup yields CDR1 SQVTM and CDR2 ANQGSEA. The CDR3 is CSVSGWGMNEQFF. CDR3 nucleotide sequence: TGCAGCGTTTCCGGTTGGGGGATGAATGAGCAGTTCTTC.

The chain employs TRBV7-9 and TRBJ2-3, with D hard to call. Trimming stripped 2 bases from V and 1 base from J, with 16 bases between. This CDR3 is 17 amino acids long. Germline V gene lookup returns CDR1 SEHNR and CDR2 FQNEAQ (reference sequence). The chain's CDR3 is CASSLLVGLRGTDTQYF. In nucleotides, the CDR3 is TGTGCCAGCAGCTTATTAGTCGGGTTGCGTGGCACAGATACGCAGTATTTT.